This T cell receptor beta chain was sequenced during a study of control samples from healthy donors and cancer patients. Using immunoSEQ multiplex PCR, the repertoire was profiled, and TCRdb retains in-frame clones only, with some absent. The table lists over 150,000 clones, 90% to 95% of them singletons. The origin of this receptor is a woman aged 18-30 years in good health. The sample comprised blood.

DNA for the CDR3: TGTGCCAGCAGCTGGACAGTAAACACTGAAGCTTTCTTT. Its protein is CASSWTVNTEAFF. The chain combines TRBV6-6 with TRBJ1-1, with a tentative D call TRBD1 (6 bases). The CDR3 loop spans 13 amino acids. The germline V gene encodes CDR1 MNHNY and CDR2 SVGAGI (reference sequence). Deletions cut 6 bases from V and 2 bases from J, with 10 bases between.